This T cell receptor beta chain was sequenced for a study of blood T cell repertoires in COVID-19. Across the whole study: The United States, Italy and Spain provided the acute and convalescent COVID-19 samples. T cells, B-cell-depleted T cells, or PBMCs supplied cDNA or gDNA.

Germline V gene lookup returns CDR1 SGHAT and CDR2 FQDESV (reference sequence). The CDR3 consists of 14 residues. V gave up 6 bases and J gave up 8 bases, with 19 bases separating them. Original processing notes: Estimated nucleated cell counts came from reference gene primer amplification. Assay used: immunoSEQ multiplex PCR; TCRdb lists only in-frame clones, some missing. V, J and clone size were drawn from that table, and D and trimming were deduced from the DNA. The table records 150,000 to 250,000 clones, 70% to 85% of them present only once. V usage is TRBV11-1 and J usage is TRBJ1-2; possible D gene TRBD1, 5 bases. Sample: peripheral blood. The source is a human donor with acute or convalescent COVID-19. The donor label of this sample is uncertain. The CDR3 coding sequence is TGTGCCAGCAGTCTGGGCCGGCAGGGCAACGGCTACACCTTC. Protein product: CASSLGRQGNGYTF.